This T cell receptor (beta chain) was identified during a study of T-cell memory formation after mild COVID-19. The CDR3 runs to 15 residues. The V and J ends lost 2 bases and 9 bases respectively, with 17 bases between them. Germline values: CDR1 SGHRS, CDR2 YFSETQ. MiXCR was run by TCRdb on the 5' RACE reads, yielding one entry per CDR3 protein. The sample holds 150,000 to 200,000 distinct CDR3 sequences, 16% seen once. Sequencing was carried out using PBMCs or a T cell subset sorted from them (not recorded which). This sequence originates from an adult woman who had mild COVID-19 (a few samples of this study predate the infection). Cell type and time point are not known. The chain links TRBV5-1 to TRBJ2-2; D might be TRBD1 (6 bases). This chain's CDR3 is CASSFEGTRGRELFF. As DNA, the CDR3 is TGCGCCAGCAGCTTCGAGGGGACAAGGGGACGGGAGCTGTTTTTT. Using reference TRBV5-1 and TRBJ2-2 for the parts outside the CDR3, the full variable domain is KAGVTQTPRYLIKTRGQQVTLSCSPISGHRSVSWYQQTPGQGLQFLFEYFSETQRNKGNFPGRFSGRQFSNSRSEMNVSTLELGDSALYLCASSFEGTRGRELFFGEGSRLTVL.